Listed below are T cell receptor beta chains from one sample, sequenced in a study of shared T cell receptors in the human thymus. The data were produced by immunoSEQ multiplex PCR, yet TCRdb's version contains in-frame clones alone and is incomplete. The sample yields hundreds of thousands of clones, more than 75% seen once. This sample also belongs to another study, concerning human thymus T cells.

Sequences were obtained from thymocytes. The receptors were sampled from a boy in the first two years of life with a congenital heart defect. CDR3s include the opening cysteine and the closing phenylalanine or tryptophan. A D gene is named only where the DNA matches it firmly. Size tells how often a clone was seen (once, few, many) or the class of an expanded clone, and some rows leave it out.

J: TRBJ1-4; V: TRBV2; size: NA; D: TRBD1; CDR3: CASSEATAAEDRDFVNEKLFF; DNA: TGTGCCAGCAGTGAAGCTACCGCGGCCGAGGACAGGGATTTCGTAAATGAAAAACTGTTTTTT
J: TRBJ2-5; V: TRBV28; size: once; D: NA; CDR3: CASIPLGFQETQYF; DNA: TGTGCCAGCATCCCCCTCGGTTTCCAAGAGACCCAGTACTTC
J: TRBJ1-5; V: TRBV7-9; size: few; D: NA; CDR3: CASSSHPQGPHQPQHF; DNA: TGTGCCAGCAGCTCTCACCCACAGGGCCCTCATCAGCCCCAGCATTTT
J: TRBJ1-6; V: TRBV14; size: few; D: NA; CDR3: CASSQRRVQNHNSPLHF; DNA: TGTGCCAGCAGCCAAAGGCGAGTACAGAACCATAATTCACCCCTCCACTTT
J: TRBJ2-5; V: TRBV7-7; size: NA; D: TRBD1; CDR3: CASSQGQGAFSETQYF; DNA: TGTGCTAGCAGTCAGGGACAGGGGGCTTTTTCAGAGACCCAGTACTTC
J: TRBJ2-3; V: TRBV6-1; size: NA; D: NA; CDR3: CASSEAAGLFTDTQYF; DNA: TGTGCCAGCAGTGAAGCTGCGGGCCTATTCACAGATACGCAGTATTTT
J: TRBJ1-2; V: TRBV5-1; size: NA; D: NA; CDR3: CASSLGGEADYGYTF; DNA: TGCGCCAGCAGCTTGGGGGGAGAAGCAGACTATGGCTACACCTTC
J: TRBJ2-5; V: TRBV27; size: NA; D: TRBD2; CDR3: CASSPEGLAGEETQYF; DNA: TGTGCCAGCAGTCCGGAGGGACTAGCGGGAGAAGAGACCCAGTACTTC
J: TRBJ2-7; V: TRBV27; size: NA; D: NA; CDR3: CASSLFELGHPNYEQYF; DNA: TGTGCCAGCAGTTTATTCGAACTGGGACACCCGAACTACGAGCAGTACTTC
J: TRBJ2-5; V: TRBV5-1; size: NA; D: NA; CDR3: CASSFRALPTGQETQYF; DNA: TGCGCCAGCAGCTTCAGGGCACTTCCCACGGGTCAAGAGACCCAGTACTTC
J: TRBJ2-3; V: TRBV27; size: NA; D: TRBD2; CDR3: CASSWLPGTSGRGGTDTQYF; DNA: TGTGCCAGCAGTTGGCTTCCCGGGACTAGCGGGCGGGGGGGGACAGATACGCAGTATTTT
J: TRBJ2-3; V: TRBV7-8; size: once; D: TRBD2; CDR3: CASSLWLAGGPTDTQYF; DNA: TGTGCCAGCAGCTTATGGCTAGCGGGAGGGCCTACAGATACGCAGTATTTT
J: TRBJ1-3; V: TRBV5-4; size: NA; D: NA; CDR3: CASSLEGTGSGNTIYF; DNA: TGTGCCAGCAGCTTGGAAGGAACGGGTTCGGGAAACACCATATATTTT
J: TRBJ2-7; V: TRBV6-6; size: NA; D: TRBD1; CDR3: CASRGTGQYEQYF; DNA: TGTGCCAGCAGGGGGACAGGGCAGTACGAGCAGTACTTC
J: TRBJ2-5; V: TRBV29-1; size: NA; D: NA; CDR3: CSAEERRGRIQETQYF; DNA: TGCAGCGCCGAAGAGAGGAGGGGGCGGATCCAAGAGACCCAGTACTTC
J: TRBJ2-6; V: TRBV19; size: NA; D: TRBD1; CDR3: CASNKSGTGVSGANVLTF; DNA: TGTGCCAGTAATAAATCCGGGACAGGGGTCTCTGGGGCCAACGTCCTGACTTTC
J: TRBJ2-7; V: TRBV5-3; size: NA; D: TRBD2; CDR3: CARSLRGTLAVANYEQYF; DNA: TGTGCCAGAAGCTTGAGAGGGACTCTAGCGGTTGCGAACTACGAGCAGTACTTC
J: TRBJ2-7; V: TRBV7-9; size: NA; D: TRBD1; CDR3: CASSLEQGATNYEQYF; DNA: TGTGCCAGCAGCTTAGAACAGGGGGCCACTAACTACGAGCAGTACTTC
J: TRBJ2-3; V: TRBV30; size: NA; D: TRBD2; CDR3: CAWISTSGEGDTQYF; DNA: TGTGCCTGGATCAGTACTAGCGGGGAGGGGGATACGCAGTATTTT
J: TRBJ1-5; V: TRBV19; size: NA; D: TRBD1; CDR3: CASSIRDRGHHNQPQHF; DNA: TGTGCCAGTAGTATAAGGGACAGGGGTCACCACAATCAGCCCCAGCATTTT
J: TRBJ1-1; V: TRBV28; size: NA; D: TRBD1; CDR3: CASRLNQGAGRAFF; DNA: TGTGCCAGCAGACTTAATCAGGGGGCAGGGCGGGCTTTCTTT
J: TRBJ1-2; V: TRBV2; size: NA; D: TRBD1; CDR3: CARRGQGLGYTF; DNA: TGTGCCAGACGGGGACAGGGTTTAGGCTACACCTTC
J: TRBJ1-4; V: TRBV4-3; size: NA; D: TRBD1; CDR3: CASSQVGQGQTNEKLFF; DNA: TGCGCCAGCAGCCAAGTGGGACAGGGGCAAACTAATGAAAAACTGTTTTTT
J: TRBJ1-1; V: TRBV15; size: NA; D: NA; CDR3: CATRGGTEAFF; DNA: TGTGCCACCAGAGGAGGGACTGAAGCTTTCTTT
J: TRBJ2-1; V: TRBV2; size: NA; D: TRBD2; CDR3: CASRDYFNEQFF; DNA: TGTGCCAGCCGGGACTACTTTAATGAGCAGTTCTTC
J: TRBJ2-4; V: TRBV30; size: NA; D: TRBD1; CDR3: CAWSYGQGWNIQYF; DNA: TGTGCCTGGAGCTACGGACAGGGGTGGAACATTCAGTACTTC
J: TRBJ1-1; V: TRBV10-1; size: NA; D: TRBD1; CDR3: CASSEGQGKEAFF; DNA: TGCGCCAGCAGTGAGGGACAGGGGAAGGAAGCTTTCTTT
J: TRBJ2-1; V: TRBV7-9; size: NA; D: NA; CDR3: CASSHRDKYNEQFF; DNA: TGTGCCAGCAGCCACCGGGACAAGTACAATGAGCAGTTCTTC
J: TRBJ1-4; V: TRBV30; size: few; D: NA; CDR3: CACGISATNEKLFF; DNA: TGTGCCTGTGGTATCTCAGCAACTAATGAAAAACTGTTTTTT
J: TRBJ2-7; V: TRBV27; size: NA; D: TRBD1; CDR3: CASSQNYPQGPRNSYEQYF; DNA: TGTGCCAGCAGCCAAAATTATCCACAGGGGCCTAGAAACTCCTACGAGCAGTACTTC
J: TRBJ2-7; V: TRBV9; size: NA; D: TRBD2; CDR3: CASSPSGTSGGREQYF; DNA: TGTGCCAGCAGCCCTTCCGGGACTAGCGGTGGTCGGGAGCAGTACTTC
J: TRBJ2-1; V: TRBV7-9; size: NA; D: NA; CDR3: CASSLAGLKEVYNEQFF; DNA: TGTGCCAGCAGCTTAGCTGGACTCAAGGAGGTCTACAATGAGCAGTTCTTC
J: TRBJ1-4; V: TRBV28; size: NA; D: NA; CDR3: CASSFDRRNEKLFF; DNA: TGTGCCAGCAGTTTCGACCGGAGGAATGAAAAACTGTTTTTT
J: TRBJ1-1; V: TRBV5-1; size: NA; D: NA; CDR3: CASSSSGNTEAFF; DNA: TGCGCCAGCAGCTCCTCAGGGAACACTGAAGCTTTCTTT
J: TRBJ1-6; V: TRBV7-2; size: NA; D: NA; CDR3: CASSLVYSQVNSPLHF; DNA: TGTGCCAGCAGCTTAGTGTACAGTCAAGTTAATTCACCCCTCCACTTT
J: TRBJ1-3; V: TRBV28; size: NA; D: TRBD1; CDR3: CASSPTLYVTGVRSIYF; DNA: TGTGCCAGCAGTCCGACTTTATATGTGACAGGGGTGCGTTCCATATATTTT
J: TRBJ1-2; V: TRBV4-1; size: NA; D: NA; CDR3: CASSQVWEIRSHADYGYTF; DNA: TGCGCCAGCAGCCAAGTTTGGGAGATTAGGTCCCACGCGGACTATGGCTACACCTTC
J: TRBJ1-4; V: TRBV6-5; size: NA; D: NA; CDR3: CASGGGPNEKLFF; DNA: TGTGCCAGCGGCGGAGGACCTAATGAAAAACTGTTTTTT
J: TRBJ2-7; V: TRBV6-6; size: few; D: TRBD1; CDR3: CASSQTGGYEQYF; DNA: TGTGCCAGCAGTCAGACAGGGGGCTACGAGCAGTACTTC
J: TRBJ2-3; V: TRBV4-2; size: NA; D: NA; CDR3: CASSQDQVGDTDTQYF; DNA: TGTGCCAGCAGCCAAGATCAGGTGGGAGACACAGATACGCAGTATTTT
J: TRBJ1-4; V: TRBV28; size: few; D: TRBD1; CDR3: CASSLRGDRGEKLFF; DNA: TGTGCCAGCAGTTTACGTGGGGACAGGGGCGAAAAACTGTTTTTT
J: TRBJ2-1; V: TRBV30; size: NA; D: TRBD1; CDR3: CAWSVQIVDRVRNEQFF; DNA: TGTGCCTGGAGTGTACAGATTGTGGACAGGGTGAGGAATGAGCAGTTCTTC
J: TRBJ2-1; V: TRBV30; size: NA; D: NA; CDR3: CAWSEANSYNEQFF; DNA: TGTGCCTGGAGTGAAGCAAACTCCTACAATGAGCAGTTCTTC
J: TRBJ2-7; V: TRBV4-1; size: NA; D: TRBD2; CDR3: CASSQDGSGGSEQYF; DNA: TGCGCCAGCAGCCAAGACGGGAGCGGGGGGTCCGAGCAGTACTTC